This TCR beta chain was documented in a study of blood T cell repertoires in COVID-19 (dated by TCRdb to between 2020 and 2021). Context from the whole study: The collaborator samples originated in the United States, Italy and Spain and spanned the acute and convalescent phases of COVID-19. The repertoires were released in a freely available public database intended as a resource for research on the immune response to SARS-CoV-2. The samples were drawn from the first 160 participants of the ongoing ImmuneRACE study and from about 1,200 subjects provided by 6 global collaborators. The sample metadata nearly always contained a de-identified subject ID, COVID-19 status, age in years and sex. Where available, HLA class I and class II types were obtained from metadata supplied by the sample provider rather than from assay-based typing. Deeply sampled blood TCRbeta repertoires from subjects exposed to, actively infected with, or recovered from COVID-19 were included in the dataset. The prospective study material was composed of cDNA or gDNA derived from T cells, B-cell-depleted T cells, or PBMCs. The paper's findings and limits, for the study overall: Clinical and demographic metadata were provided uncurated, with the amount varying by source and participant.

One collaborating source in Seattle enrolled patients while the patients were actively infected and followed the patients over time throughout the course of disease. Each collaborating institution followed its own protocols to collect whole blood in K2EDTA tubes. For TCRbeta analysis, collaborator samples were shipped as frozen whole blood, as isolated PBMCs, or as DNA extracted from either sample type. In regard to this clone: Its recognized antigen is unknown. Base-call qualities are not available, and no considerably larger clone is one nucleotide away.

The immunoSEQ Assay, a bias-controlled multiplex PCR, was used to amplify TCRbeta CDR3 regions from genomic DNA. Under the source paper's analysis protocol: The number of nucleated cells in each sample was estimated from the amplification of reference gene primers within the assay. To quantify the absolute abundance of each unique TCRbeta CDR3 rearrangement, sequence reads were collapsed and filtered. For each sample, productive Simpson clonality was calculated as the square root of Simpson's diversity index over productive rearrangements. TCRdb provides this immuneACCESS table in a form limited to in-frame rearrangements. Some clones are lacking; in checked studies, under half of them reflect an unresolved V gene, and why the rest are absent is not known. Clone size and V and J calls were adopted from that table, with D and trimming inferred from the DNA. The sample table contains 150,000 to 200,000 clones; only one count was recorded for around four fifths of them. The ten largest clones add up to approximately 15% of the sample.

The TCR was taken from a woman in her sixties or seventies with COVID-19, enrolled during active disease. The source material was peripheral blood.

The CDR3 is CASSEASGTGKAEQFF. The nucleotide sequence reads TGTGCCAGCAGTGAAGCCTCTGGGACAGGGAAGGCTGAGCAGTTCTTC. The chain links TRBV2 with TRBJ2-1; 9 nucleotides in the junction match TRBD1. Per the germline V gene, SNHLY is the CDR1 and FYNNEI is the CDR2. From V the trimming removes 0 bases and from J it removes 9 bases, while the gene matches leave 9 bases of the junction unaccounted for. The CDR3 spans 16 residues, from the cysteine through the phenylalanine. The kept DNA is CDR3 alone, 48 bases in frame from the first base.